This record concerns one T cell receptor (beta chain) sequence. The data derive from a study of blood T cell repertoires in COVID-19. Study-level information: Material from acute and convalescent COVID-19 was sourced from the United States, Italy and Spain.

In the study's own analysis: Reference gene primer amplification gave estimated nucleated cell counts. Profiled with immunoSEQ multiplex PCR; TCRdb holds only in-frame clones, not every one. D and trimming come from the DNA, and the V and J calls and clone size come from that table. The profile shows 200,000 to 300,000 clones, roughly 86% of them singletons. Cohorts were based on clinical histories the participants reported. The recovered donors of Cohort 3 showed two negative PCRs, clearance, or symptom resolution. J lost 7 bases, V lost 3 bases, and 3 bases had no gene match. The CDR3 is 13 residues long. Germline-derived CDR1 and CDR2 are SGHDN and FVKESK.

The V and J genes are TRBV14 and TRBJ1-2, with 9 nucleotides matching TRBD1. Sequencing was done on a sample of PBMCs or T cells enriched from blood (not recorded which). This receptor was obtained from a woman aged 45-59 years who had recovered from COVID-19. The CDR3 sequence is CASSQGTGLGYTF. In nucleotides, the CDR3 is TGTGCCAGCAGCCAGGGGACAGGGCTTGGCTACACCTTC.